These 10 T cell receptor beta chains originate from one sample sequenced in a study of beta chain features in type 1 diabetes. For these receptors, no antigen is known. Whole-study findings and limits: Patients with Type 1 diabetes showed moderately but significantly shorter TCRB CDR3s in all four CD4+ subsets.

Expressed TCRB transcripts were sequenced because the entire RNA isolate underwent reverse transcription. Assay used: immunoSEQ multiplex PCR; TCRdb lists only in-frame clones, some missing. The sample gives 600,000 or so clones, around an eighth of which show up once; roughly 0.04% is in the top ten. Sequenced sample: naive CD4+ T cells from blood. The source is a man aged 18 to 30 with type 1 diabetes.

The rearrangement links TRBV30 to TRBJ1-2; 7 bases are shared with TRBD1. This CDR3 has 16 residues. From germline, CDR1 is GTSNPN and CDR2 SVGIG (reference sequence). V was pared by 3 bases and J by 6 bases, with 16 bases of the junction left unmatched. In nucleotides, the CDR3 is TGTGCCTGGAGCGCAAAAGGGGACAGAGGAGTACATGGCTACACCTTC. Its translation: CAWSAKGDRGVHGYTF.

This rearrangement joins TRBV2 to TRBJ2-5, with a possible D match to TRBD2 (6 bases). Germline values: CDR1 SNHLY, CDR2 FYNNEI. The CDR3 runs 14 residues. V shed 5 bases and J shed 5 bases, with 15 bases lying between them. CDR3: CASSQGGGGETQYF. The DNA of the CDR3 is TGTGCCAGCAGTCAGGGAGGCGGAGGGGAGACCCAGTACTTC.

This clone was counted between two and nine times. This same CDR3 is encoded by further DNA sequences in the sample. V usage is TRBV28 and J usage is TRBJ2-1, with 7 bases fitting TRBD2. The CDR3 covers 15 residues. Looked up from germline, CDR1 is MDHEN and CDR2 is SYDVKM. The J segment lost 0 bases and the V segment lost 8 bases, leaving 7 bases of the junction unmatched. CDR3 loop: CASSLGGSSYNEQFF. CDR3 nucleotides: TGTGCCAGCTCTCTCGGCGGGAGCTCCTACAATGAGCAGTTCTTC.

The gene calls are TRBV7-8 and TRBJ2-1; D uncertain. Germline V lookup: CDR1 SGHVS, CDR2 FQNEAQ. Trimming stripped 1 base from V and 0 bases from J, with 13 bases between. The length of the CDR3 is 17 residues. The CDR3, as DNA: TGTGCCAGCAGCTTAGAGTGGGCCCCACTCTCCTACAATGAGCAGTTCTTC. Residues: CASSLEWAPLSYNEQFF.

The chain couples TRBV27 to TRBJ2-7; 7 bases fit TRBD1. Germline CDR1 MNHEY, CDR2 SMNVEV (reference sequence). J lost 0 bases, V lost 0 bases, and 8 bases had no gene match. This CDR3 spans 17 amino acids. This CDR3 is CASSLSPLTGTSYEQYF. DNA of the CDR3: TGTGCCAGCAGTTTATCCCCCTTGACAGGGACCTCCTACGAGCAGTACTTC.

This clone was seen a few times. Germline and junction disagree at one end, which may indicate a read error. The chain is built from TRBV7-2 and TRBJ2-4; D may match TRBD1 or TRBD2 (5 bases each). The CDR3 runs 12 residues. Germline V gene data show CDR1 as SGHTA and CDR2 as FQGNSA. The CDR3 loop reads CASSGVGRPGNF. CDR3 nucleotides: TGTGCCAGCAGCGGGGTGGGACGGCCGGGAAACTTC.

In its sample, this clone was seen a few times. This chain links TRBV25-1 with TRBJ2-7; D unclear. V was cut by 1 base and J by 5 bases, with 12 bases left in between. The germline gives CDR1 MGHDK, CDR2 SYGVNS. The CDR3 spans 14 residues. As DNA, the CDR3 is TGTGCCAGCAGTGAATCGCCAGGCGGCGACGAGCAGTACTTC. Its translation is CASSESPGGDEQYF.

The chain links TRBV5-6 to TRBJ1-2; perhaps TRBD1 as D (6 bases). V lost 2 bases, J lost 1 base, and 12 bases lay in between. The CDR3 has 15 residues. Germline V gene lookup returns CDR1 SGHDT and CDR2 YYEEEE. The CDR3 here is CASSFLTGDNYGYTF. CDR3 nucleotide sequence: TGTGCCAGCAGCTTCCTGACAGGAGATAACTATGGCTACACCTTC.

There are a few counts of this clone. Sequence at one end of the junction differs from germline and may be a read error. The chain employs TRBV18 and TRBJ2-6, with D perhaps given as TRBD1 or TRBD2 (5 bases each). Germline CDR1 reads KGHSH; CDR2 reads LQKENI. The CDR3 sequence is 13 residues long. Written as DNA, the CDR3 is TGTGCCAGCTCACCACCGGGGGTCAACGTCCTGACTTTC. The encoded protein is CASSPPGVNVLTF.

This chain joins TRBV27 and TRBJ2-1, with a possible D match to TRBD2 (5 bases). From germline, CDR1 is MNHEY and CDR2 SMNVEV (reference sequence). This CDR3 is 12 amino acids long. The germline V and J ends were trimmed by 5 bases and 9 bases, with 11 bases remaining between them. The CDR3 DNA reads as TGTGCCAGCAGTCTCCACCGGGGTGAGCAGTTCTTC. Its protein is CASSLHRGEQFF.